These T cell receptor beta chains were read from a single sample in a study of blood T cells in healthy people across ages. From the 5' RACE reads, TCRdb called clonotypes with MiXCR, one entry per CDR3 protein. Here the sample spans about 670,000 distinct CDR3 sequences, less than 45% being singletons. The sequenced material came from blood. Every receptor here comes from an elderly man in good health. CDR3s include the opening cysteine and the closing phenylalanine or tryptophan. The order of the fields is D gene, V gene, J gene, clone size, CDR3 protein, CDR3 DNA. D genes are given only for firm matches. Clone size is shown for a subset of rows, as once, few, many or a class of expanded clone.

d_gene: -
v_gene: TRBV27
j_gene: TRBJ2-2
abundance: once
CDR3aa: CASSLSAGINTGELFF
CDR3nt: TGTGCCAGCAGTTTATCGGCCGGGATTAACACCGGGGAGCTGTTTTTT

d_gene: TRBD2
v_gene: TRBV30
j_gene: TRBJ2-5
abundance: -
CDR3aa: CAWRGSGGFHETQYF
CDR3nt: TGTGCCTGGAGAGGAAGCGGGGGTTTCCATGAGACCCAGTACTTC

d_gene: -
v_gene: TRBV12-3/TRBV12-4
j_gene: TRBJ2-5
abundance: -
CDR3aa: CASSVRSEGETQYF
CDR3nt: TGTGCCAGCAGTGTTCGGTCAGAGGGGGAGACCCAGTACTTC

d_gene: -
v_gene: TRBV6-5
j_gene: TRBJ2-3
abundance: -
CDR3aa: CASRIKDTQYF
CDR3nt: TGTGCCAGCAGGATCAAGGATACGCAGTATTTT

d_gene: -
v_gene: TRBV12-3/TRBV12-4
j_gene: TRBJ2-3
abundance: many
CDR3aa: CASSFGTVGTDTQYF
CDR3nt: TGTGCCAGCAGTTTTGGAACAGTGGGGACAGATACGCAGTATTTT

d_gene: -
v_gene: TRBV27
j_gene: TRBJ1-5
abundance: -
CDR3aa: CASSKQGGHGQPQHF
CDR3nt: TGTGCCAGCAGTAAACAGGGTGGTCACGGACAGCCCCAGCATTTT

d_gene: TRBD2
v_gene: TRBV4-3
j_gene: TRBJ2-5
abundance: -
CDR3aa: CASSQQSPLAGGLKTQYF
CDR3nt: TGCGCCAGCAGCCAACAATCCCCCCTAGCGGGGGGGCTGAAGACCCAGTACTTC

d_gene: TRBD1
v_gene: TRBV4-2
j_gene: TRBJ2-5
abundance: -
CDR3aa: CASSQGSGGATQETQYF
CDR3nt: TGTGCCAGCAGCCAAGGATCAGGGGGCGCGACCCAAGAGACCCAGTACTTC

d_gene: -
v_gene: TRBV12-3/TRBV12-4
j_gene: TRBJ1-5
abundance: -
CDR3aa: CASSLEGSQPQHF
CDR3nt: TGTGCCAGCAGTTTAGAGGGTAGCCAGCCCCAGCATTTT

d_gene: TRBD1
v_gene: TRBV2
j_gene: TRBJ1-2
abundance: -
CDR3aa: CASSEYNRGRSGYTF
CDR3nt: TGTGCCAGCAGTGAATATAACAGGGGGCGTTCTGGCTACACCTTC

d_gene: -
v_gene: TRBV30
j_gene: TRBJ1-2
abundance: few
CDR3aa: CAWTQRQDGYTF
CDR3nt: TGTGCCTGGACTCAACGGCAGGACGGCTACACCTTC

d_gene: -
v_gene: TRBV4-3
j_gene: TRBJ2-3
abundance: -
CDR3aa: CASSHRRTVSTDTQYF
CDR3nt: TGCGCCAGCAGCCATCGGCGGACGGTGAGCACAGATACGCAGTATTTT

d_gene: -
v_gene: TRBV29-1
j_gene: TRBJ2-1
abundance: few
CDR3aa: CSVELGDNEQFF
CDR3nt: TGCAGCGTTGAGTTAGGGGACAATGAGCAGTTCTTC

d_gene: -
v_gene: TRBV10-3
j_gene: TRBJ2-7
abundance: few
CDR3aa: CAIQSSSRSYEQYF
CDR3nt: TGTGCCATCCAAAGCTCTAGCCGCTCCTACGAGCAGTACTTC

d_gene: TRBD2
v_gene: TRBV29-1
j_gene: TRBJ2-3
abundance: -
CDR3aa: CSVERGGPDTQYF
CDR3nt: TGCAGCGTTGAGCGGGGGGGCCCAGATACGCAGTATTTT

d_gene: -
v_gene: TRBV5-1
j_gene: TRBJ2-7
abundance: many
CDR3aa: CASSLVGATYEQYF
CDR3nt: TGCGCCAGCAGCTTGGTTGGGGCCACCTACGAGCAGTACTTC

d_gene: -
v_gene: TRBV4-2
j_gene: TRBJ1-4
abundance: -
CDR3aa: CASSQDSGLDEKLFF
CDR3nt: TGTGCCAGCAGCCAAGATTCAGGGTTAGACGAAAAACTGTTTTTT

d_gene: -
v_gene: TRBV7-9
j_gene: TRBJ2-5
abundance: -
CDR3aa: CASEAAPDHEQYF
CDR3nt: TGTGCCAGCGAGGCGGCTCCTGATCATGAGCAGTACTTC

d_gene: TRBD1
v_gene: TRBV6-5
j_gene: TRBJ2-3
abundance: -
CDR3aa: CASSTRDRGKGDTQYF
CDR3nt: TGTGCCAGCAGTACTCGAGACAGGGGTAAGGGAGATACGCAGTATTTT

d_gene: -
v_gene: TRBV18
j_gene: TRBJ2-1
abundance: -
CDR3aa: CASSLQVPSSYNEQFF
CDR3nt: TGTGCCAGCTCGTTGCAGGTTCCCAGCTCCTACAATGAGCAGTTCTTC

d_gene: -
v_gene: TRBV28
j_gene: TRBJ1-4
abundance: -
CDR3aa: CASSVGPRNEKLFF
CDR3nt: TGTGCCAGCTCCGTTGGGCCAAGGAATGAAAAACTGTTTTTT

d_gene: -
v_gene: TRBV4-2
j_gene: TRBJ1-2
abundance: few
CDR3aa: CASSHRGASYGYTF
CDR3nt: TGTGCCAGCAGCCATCGGGGCGCCTCCTATGGCTACACCTTC

d_gene: -
v_gene: TRBV4-3
j_gene: TRBJ2-7
abundance: -
CDR3aa: CASSQDAGGVSYEQYF
CDR3nt: TGCGCCAGCAGCCAAGATGCAGGCGGGGTCTCCTACGAGCAGTACTTC

d_gene: TRBD1
v_gene: TRBV20-1
j_gene: TRBJ1-5
abundance: -
CDR3aa: CSATRTGGLGNQPQHF
CDR3nt: TGCAGTGCTACCCGGACAGGAGGCCTTGGCAATCAGCCCCAGCATTTT

d_gene: TRBD1
v_gene: TRBV11-1
j_gene: TRBJ1-2
abundance: few
CDR3aa: CASSLKTGKHGYTF
CDR3nt: TGTGCCAGCAGCCTAAAGACAGGGAAACATGGCTACACCTTC

d_gene: TRBD1
v_gene: TRBV12-3/TRBV12-4
j_gene: TRBJ2-5
abundance: few
CDR3aa: CASSSGQGPFGETQYF
CDR3nt: TGTGCCAGCAGTAGCGGACAGGGCCCCTTTGGGGAGACCCAGTACTTC

d_gene: -
v_gene: TRBV7-9
j_gene: TRBJ1-4
abundance: few
CDR3aa: CASSPLSTNEKLFF
CDR3nt: TGTGCCAGCAGCCCCCTATCAACTAATGAAAAACTGTTTTTT

d_gene: TRBD2
v_gene: TRBV3-1
j_gene: TRBJ2-7
abundance: few
CDR3aa: CASSRAGSGRYEQYF
CDR3nt: TGTGCCAGCAGCCGCGCTGGTAGCGGGAGGTACGAGCAGTACTTC

d_gene: TRBD2
v_gene: TRBV6-6
j_gene: TRBJ2-7
abundance: -
CDR3aa: CASSYPGLAGAHEQYF
CDR3nt: TGTGCCAGCAGTTACCCGGGACTAGCGGGAGCCCACGAGCAGTACTTC

d_gene: TRBD2
v_gene: TRBV20-1
j_gene: TRBJ2-6
abundance: few
CDR3aa: CSARDVRGLAGTNSGANVLTF
CDR3nt: TGCAGTGCTAGAGATGTGAGAGGACTAGCGGGGACCAACTCTGGGGCCAACGTCCTGACTTTC

d_gene: TRBD2
v_gene: TRBV2
j_gene: TRBJ2-1
abundance: -
CDR3aa: CASSADGTSGMNEQFF
CDR3nt: TGTGCCAGCAGTGCCGATGGGACTAGCGGGATGAATGAGCAGTTCTTC

d_gene: TRBD2
v_gene: TRBV29-1
j_gene: TRBJ2-3
abundance: few
CDR3aa: CSSGTHTDTQYF
CDR3nt: TGCAGCAGCGGGACCCACACAGATACGCAGTATTTT

d_gene: TRBD1
v_gene: TRBV5-1
j_gene: TRBJ2-5
abundance: few
CDR3aa: CASSLSATGGRETQYF
CDR3nt: TGCGCCAGCAGCTTGTCTGCGACAGGGGGCCGAGAGACCCAGTACTTC

d_gene: -
v_gene: TRBV21-1
j_gene: TRBJ2-2
abundance: -
CDR3aa: CASSPTAEGGTGELFF
CDR3nt: TGTGCCAGCAGTCCCACGGCGGAGGGGGGCACCGGGGAGCTGTTTTTT

d_gene: TRBD1
v_gene: TRBV4-3
j_gene: TRBJ2-2
abundance: -
CDR3aa: CASSHPGTGNTGELFF
CDR3nt: TGCGCCAGCAGCCATCCCGGGACAGGGAACACCGGGGAGCTGTTTTTT

d_gene: TRBD1
v_gene: TRBV28
j_gene: TRBJ2-7
abundance: -
CDR3aa: CASSLGRGFTLGGYEQYF
CDR3nt: TGTGCCAGCAGTTTGGGCAGGGGGTTCACTCTCGGCGGGTACGAGCAGTACTTC

d_gene: TRBD1
v_gene: TRBV9
j_gene: TRBJ2-5
abundance: -
CDR3aa: CASSEGGQGNQETQYF
CDR3nt: TGTGCCAGCAGCGAAGGAGGACAGGGGAATCAAGAGACCCAGTACTTC

d_gene: TRBD2
v_gene: TRBV7-2
j_gene: TRBJ2-7
abundance: -
CDR3aa: CASSSKPGLVSAYEQYF
CDR3nt: TGTGCCAGCAGCTCGAAGCCGGGACTAGTCTCAGCCTACGAGCAGTACTTC

d_gene: TRBD1
v_gene: TRBV6-5
j_gene: TRBJ2-1
abundance: -
CDR3aa: CASSYSPGGLNEQFF
CDR3nt: TGTGCCAGCAGTTACTCTCCAGGGGGCCTCAATGAGCAGTTCTTC

d_gene: -
v_gene: TRBV7-2
j_gene: TRBJ1-6
abundance: few
CDR3aa: CASSYRRANSPLHF
CDR3nt: TGTGCCAGCAGCTACCGACGGGCTAATTCACCCCTCCACTTT

d_gene: TRBD1
v_gene: TRBV12-3/TRBV12-4
j_gene: TRBJ1-2
abundance: -
CDR3aa: CASSHRIGQGSMYYGYTF
CDR3nt: TGTGCCAGCAGCCACCGGATTGGACAGGGGAGTATGTACTATGGCTACACCTTC

d_gene: -
v_gene: TRBV7-9
j_gene: TRBJ2-6
abundance: -
CDR3aa: CASSLTSVGANVLTF
CDR3nt: TGTGCCAGCAGCCTGACTTCGGTTGGGGCCAACGTCCTGACTTTC

d_gene: TRBD2
v_gene: TRBV7-2
j_gene: TRBJ2-1
abundance: -
CDR3aa: CASSPGGAGVYNEQFF
CDR3nt: TGTGCCAGCAGCCCCGGGGGGGCGGGCGTTTACAATGAGCAGTTCTTC

d_gene: -
v_gene: TRBV6-5
j_gene: TRBJ1-2
abundance: -
CDR3aa: CASSYPGYGYTF
CDR3nt: TGTGCCAGCAGTTACCCGGGCTATGGCTACACCTTT

d_gene: TRBD2
v_gene: TRBV30
j_gene: TRBJ2-7
abundance: few
CDR3aa: CAWSYGGAIYEQYF
CDR3nt: TGTGCCTGGAGTTACGGGGGGGCGATCTACGAGCAGTACTTC

d_gene: TRBD2
v_gene: TRBV10-3
j_gene: TRBJ2-5
abundance: many
CDR3aa: CAISDPGTSGGLQETQYF
CDR3nt: TGTGCCATCAGTGATCCCGGGACTAGCGGAGGCCTCCAAGAGACCCAGTACTTC

d_gene: -
v_gene: TRBV4-3
j_gene: TRBJ1-6
abundance: -
CDR3aa: CASSQDRSSYNSPLHF
CDR3nt: TGCGCCAGCAGCCAAGATCGAAGTTCCTATAATTCACCCCTCCACTTT

d_gene: TRBD2
v_gene: TRBV7-8
j_gene: TRBJ2-7
abundance: few
CDR3aa: CASSLATTSGVTYEQYF
CDR3nt: TGTGCCAGCAGCTTAGCGACGACTAGCGGGGTTACCTACGAGCAGTACTTC

d_gene: -
v_gene: TRBV6-5
j_gene: TRBJ2-4
abundance: -
CDR3aa: CASSYEAGVQEQYF
CDR3nt: TGTGCCAGCAGTTACGAGGCAGGGGTTCAAGAGCAGTACTTC

d_gene: -
v_gene: TRBV7-2
j_gene: TRBJ2-7
abundance: few
CDR3aa: CASSVPGSPREQYF
CDR3nt: TGTGCCAGCAGCGTTCCGGGCAGCCCCCGCGAGCAGTACTTC

d_gene: TRBD2
v_gene: TRBV9
j_gene: TRBJ2-3
abundance: -
CDR3aa: CASSSSGGASDTQYF
CDR3nt: TGTGCCAGCAGCTCTAGCGGGGGGGCGTCAGATACGCAGTATTTT

d_gene: -
v_gene: TRBV4-3
j_gene: TRBJ2-7
abundance: once
CDR3aa: CASSQGLPGGGPYNEQYF
CDR3nt: TGCGCCAGCAGCCAGGGCCTACCGGGAGGGGGCCCCTACAATGAGCAGTACTTC

d_gene: -
v_gene: TRBV9
j_gene: TRBJ2-1
abundance: -
CDR3aa: CASSVAAGGVNEQFF
CDR3nt: TGTGCCAGCAGCGTAGCTGCCGGTGGAGTCAATGAGCAGTTCTTC

d_gene: TRBD1
v_gene: TRBV20-1
j_gene: TRBJ1-2
abundance: few
CDR3aa: CSARSFGTGAYGYTF
CDR3nt: TGCAGTGCTAGATCTTTCGGGACAGGGGCCTATGGCTACACCTTC